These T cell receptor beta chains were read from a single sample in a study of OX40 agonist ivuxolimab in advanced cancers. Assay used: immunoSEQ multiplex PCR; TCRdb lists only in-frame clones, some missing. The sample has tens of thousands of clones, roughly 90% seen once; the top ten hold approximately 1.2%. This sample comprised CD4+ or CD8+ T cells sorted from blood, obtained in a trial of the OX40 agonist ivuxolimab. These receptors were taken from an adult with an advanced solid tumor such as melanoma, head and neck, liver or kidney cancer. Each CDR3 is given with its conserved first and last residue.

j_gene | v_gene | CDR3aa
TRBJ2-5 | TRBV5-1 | CASSPTGRQETQYF
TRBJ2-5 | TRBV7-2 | CASRLGGGLLETQYF
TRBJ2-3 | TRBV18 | CASSPRAGTVVTDTQYF
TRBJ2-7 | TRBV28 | CASTLSPISSYEQYF
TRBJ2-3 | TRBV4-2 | CASSQDGARADTQYF
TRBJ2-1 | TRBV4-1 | CASSQDWPGVSRYNEQFF
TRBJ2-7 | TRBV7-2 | CASARGGSSYEQYF
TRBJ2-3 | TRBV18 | CASSPPSGQTRTDTQYF
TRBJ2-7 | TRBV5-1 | CASSLGLADIYVEQYF
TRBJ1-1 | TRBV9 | CASSVGIGPPNTEAFF
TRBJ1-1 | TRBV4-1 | CASSRGLFAEAFF